This T cell receptor beta chain came from a study of response to subunit inactivated influenza vaccine. Study-wide results and limits: Each seasonal influenza vaccination recruits few new T cells, the authors suggested.

This clonotype was counted ten times or more. Its antigen is not known. Via MiXCR, TCRdb re-called the RT-PCR reads, giving one row per CDR3 protein. The table includes approximately 700,000 distinct CDR3 sequences, around 14% detected once. V dropped 3 bases and J dropped 0 bases, with 21 bases sitting between them. The CDR3 covers 18 residues. CDR1 DFQATT and CDR2 SNEGSKA come from the germline V gene (reference sequence). Material: PBMCs from blood, obtained 11 to 12 days after vaccination. This receptor was obtained from a man in his fifties or sixties who received an inactivated influenza vaccine. The J gene is TRBJ2-1, the V gene TRBV20-1; possibly TRBD2 for D (6 bases). CDR3 bases: TGCAGTGCTAGGGGAGGAGGGAGGACCCGGAGCTCCTACAATGAGCAGTTCTTC. It specifies CSARGGGRTRSSYNEQFF.